This paragraph reports one T cell receptor beta chain. The target of this receptor is not known. The sample holds no much larger clone one base away, and base qualities are not on file. CDR1 and CDR2, per the germline V gene, are LGHNA and YSLEER. Counted from cysteine to phenylalanine, this CDR3 has 16 amino acids. Only the CDR3 region is kept as DNA, spanning 48 bases read in frame from base 1. Trimming removed 3 bases from V and 0 bases from J, leaving 12 bases between the germline ends. The method behind the library was PCR. Instrument on record: Illumina HiSeq 2500. To normalize quantification of the TCRbeta repertoire, the TCR libraries were built with molecular barcoding that relied on unique molecular identifiers. The public sequencing data were trimmed at Q25 with fastp and processed into clonotypes with MiXCR by TCRdb, which kept only in-frame beta chains. Each CDR3 protein gets just one entry, which takes the most common genes and DNA from the rows behind it. The sample profile shows fewer than 750,000 distinct CDR3 sequences; around 23% of them were found once. Roughly an eighth of the sample rests with the top ten.

What the treatment or condition label conveys for this sample: allogeneic hematopoietic cell transplantation with graft depleted of TCRalphabeta T cells and CD19 B cells. TCRalphabeta/CD19-depleted allogeneic hematopoietic cell grafts were given to the transplant recipients, all of whom were children. This sample was taken from a study of T-cell reconstitution after alpha-beta-depleted transplantation in children (dated by TCRdb to about 2016). Concerning the study at large: T-cell immune reconstitution after TCRalphabeta/CD19-depleted allogeneic hematopoietic cell transplantation in children was quantitatively tracked in the study by means of TCR repertoire profiling. Overall study outcomes, separate from this receptor: The apparently early alphabetaT-cell count recovery about two months after transplant was reportedly dependent on only several hundred rapidly expanded clones derived from non-depleted graft cells. In some patients, the high TCRbeta diversity seen at day 60 was put down to recipient T cells and intrathymic progenitors that had survived conditioning. Over the following months the frequencies of hyperexpanded clones went down, and after one year T-cell counts and TCRbeta diversity were mostly credited to newly produced T cells.

The chain uses TRBV4-3 and TRBJ2-1; a tentative D match to TRBD1 spans 6 bases. The TCR comes from a boy less than two years old who had a stem cell transplant for acute myeloid leukemia, so the T cells may come from the graft donor. Sequenced material: PBMCs, mostly from graft donor cells, taken 360 days after TCRalphabeta/CD19-depleted stem cell transplant. CDR3 protein: CASSHTGIGSYNEQFF. The sequenced DNA: TGCGCCAGCAGCCATACAGGGATCGGCTCCTACAATGAGCAGTTCTTC.